This T cell receptor beta chain was documented in a study of T cells after yellow fever vaccination. For TCR, cDNA came from 5'RACE template switching, which added a universal primer site and UMIs. TCRdb used MiXCR to reprocess the 5' RACE reads, holding one entry per CDR3 protein. The sample lists around 340,000 distinct CDR3 sequences; 8.7% were seen once. Germline CDR1 and CDR2: LGHDT and YNNKEL (reference sequence). Trimming stripped 0 bases from V and 8 bases from J, with 8 bases between. CDR3 size: 13 residues. In regard to this clonotype: Its antigen is not identified.

The study, taken as a whole, reports: The CD4 and CD8 compartments had a small share of their clonotypes in common.

This TCR was sampled from a young man who received the YFV17D yellow fever vaccine. The input for sequencing was PBMCs, taken on the day of the first yellow fever vaccination. The chain is built from TRBV3-1 and TRBJ1-5; D unclear. CDR3 region: CASSQDWGKPQHF. CDR3 sequence (DNA): TGTGCCAGCAGCCAAGACTGGGGTAAGCCCCAGCATTTT.